This TCR beta chain appears in the sequencing data of a study of blood T cell repertoires in COVID-19 (dated by TCRdb to the early 2020s). With regard to the full study: Samples from collaborators originated in the United States, Italy and Spain and spanned both the acute and convalescent phases of COVID-19. Subjects who had been exposed to COVID-19, were actively infected with it, or had recovered from it provided the deeply sampled blood TCRbeta repertoires that made up the dataset. The sample metadata nearly always contained a de-identified subject ID, COVID-19 status, age in years and sex. The material from the prospective study consisted of cDNA or gDNA derived from T cells, B-cell-depleted T cells, or PBMCs. The repertoires were released in a freely available public database intended as a resource for research on the immune response to SARS-CoV-2. HLA class I and class II types, where available, came from metadata supplied by the sample provider rather than from assay-based typing. Samples were obtained from the ongoing ImmuneRACE study (first 160 participants) and from some 1,300 subjects provided by 6 global collaborators. General findings and caveats noted by the study authors: The quantity of clinical and demographic metadata differed by source and by participant and was supplied without curation.

The V end gives up 4 bases and the J end 4 bases, leaving 7 bases in the junction not matched to a gene. From the cysteine up to the phenylalanine, the CDR3 has a length of 15 residues. Only the CDR3 part of the read is kept: 45 bases, read in frame from the first base. The CDR1 and CDR2 encoded by the germline V gene (reference sequence) are LGHDT and YNNKEL. TCRbeta CDR3 regions were amplified from genomic DNA by means of the immunoSEQ Assay, a bias-controlled multiplex PCR. Concerning the study's data processing: The number of nucleated cells in each sample was estimated from the amplification of reference gene primers within the assay. To quantify the absolute abundance of each unique TCRbeta CDR3 rearrangement, sequence reads were collapsed and filtered. Productive Simpson clonality was computed per sample as the square root of Simpson's diversity index over productive rearrangements. TCRdb holds this immuneACCESS table with in-frame rearrangements only. Some clones are missing; in checked studies, unresolved V genes explain under half, and the rest has no known cause. That table is the source of V, J and clone size, and D and trimming were worked out from the DNA. The sample table contains roughly 380,000 clones; only one count was recorded for roughly 89% of them. 3.9% of the sample is held by the ten biggest clonotypes.

One collaborating source in Seattle enrolled patients while the patients were actively infected and followed the patients over time throughout the course of disease. Collaborating institutions collected whole blood in K2EDTA tubes following their own protocols. For TCRbeta analysis, collaborator samples were shipped as frozen whole blood, as isolated PBMCs, or as DNA extracted from either sample type. Of note for this clone: The antigen this receptor binds is unknown. No base-level quality is on record; no much larger clone is a single base apart.

The clonotype was recovered from a woman in her sixties or seventies with COVID-19, enrolled during active disease. The sample comprised peripheral blood. Recombination joined TRBV3-1 (or the pseudogene TRBV3-2) with TRBJ2-1; TRBD1 matches 7 bases in the middle. The sequenced DNA is TGTGCCAGCAGCCCGACAGGGAGCAGGTACAATGAGCAGTTCTTC. The encoded protein is CASSPTGSRYNEQFF.